The subject of this entry is one TCR beta chain. Per the authors' pipeline: The assay estimated nucleated cells by amplifying reference gene primers. Libraries were prepared by immunoSEQ multiplex PCR; TCRdb keeps only in-frame clonotypes and omits some of them. V and J calls and clone size are copied from that table; D and trimming were computed from the DNA. The sample includes some 280,000 clones, around 91% of them seen just once. The entry originates in a study of blood T cell repertoires in COVID-19. Study overall: Donors in the United States, Italy and Spain gave samples during acute or convalescent COVID-19. T cells, B-cell-depleted T cells, or PBMCs supplied cDNA or gDNA.

With 0 bases clipped from V and 6 bases from J, the junction kept 4 bases outside the gene matches. The length of the CDR3 is 16 residues. The germline V gene encodes CDR1 LNHNV and CDR2 YYDKDF (reference sequence). The chain couples TRBV15 to TRBJ2-3, with TRBD1 matching over 12 bases. The sample was peripheral blood. The clonotype comes from a woman in her sixties with acute or convalescent COVID-19. The CDR3 coding sequence is TGTGCCACCAGCAGAGATGGGACAGGGGGCCGGGATACGCAGTATTTT. It specifies CATSRDGTGGRDTQYF.